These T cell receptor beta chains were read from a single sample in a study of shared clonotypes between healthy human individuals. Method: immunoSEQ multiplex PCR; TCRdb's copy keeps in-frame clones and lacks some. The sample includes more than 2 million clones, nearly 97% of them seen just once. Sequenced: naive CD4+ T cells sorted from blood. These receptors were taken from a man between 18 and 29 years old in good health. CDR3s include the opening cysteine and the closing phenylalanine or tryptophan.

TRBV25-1 CASSEGGLDQGQYF
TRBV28 CASSLGSVGSYEQYF
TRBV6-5 CASSSKRPGQGFGYTF
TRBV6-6 CASVHQGAGDTEAFF
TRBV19 CASSSDRLQGTNTIYF
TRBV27 CASSYGLGQPQHF
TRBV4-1 CASSQDRTYEQYF
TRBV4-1 CASSQLTSGRGSYEQYF
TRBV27 CASRRQGSNQPQHF
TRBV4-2 CASSQDLLGWGNQPQHF
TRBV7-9 CASSFGLAGVGAQYF
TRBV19 CASKGSAYNSPLHF
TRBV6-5 CASTRKAGNTIYF
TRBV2 CASSVDRSTGELFF
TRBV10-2 CASSGSRDSPLHF
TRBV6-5 CASSTGKGSQPQHF